Shown below are 12 T cell receptor beta chains from a single sample sequenced in a study of blood T cell repertoires in COVID-19. Sequenced by immunoSEQ multiplex PCR; TCRdb stores in-frame clones only, minus some. The repertoire holds about 200,000 clones, with about 78% as singletons. What was sequenced was peripheral blood. These TCRs come from a woman aged 70-85 years with acute or convalescent COVID-19.

V is TRBV5-1 and J is TRBJ1-1; 8 nucleotides match TRBD1. The CDR3 contains 16 residues. Germline lookup yields CDR1 SGHRS and CDR2 YFSETQ. With 0 bases clipped from V and 2 bases from J, the junction kept 6 bases outside the gene matches. CDR3 in amino acids: CASSLAGGGGNTEAFF. Here the CDR3 DNA reads TGCGCCAGCAGCTTGGCAGGGGGCGGTGGTAACACTGAAGCTTTCTTT. Full variable domain (missing parts from reference TRBV5-1 and TRBJ1-1): KAGVTQTPRYLIKTRGQQVTLSCSPISGHRSVSWYQQTPGQGLQFLFEYFSETQRNKGNFPGRFSGRQFSNSRSEMNVSTLELGDSALYLCASSLAGGGGNTEAFFGQGTRLTVV.

In this sample, this clone turned up once. CDR3 DNA: TGCGCCAGCAGCTTGGGGCAGGGGGATGAGCAGTTCTTC. Its translation is CASSLGQGDEQFF. This chain connects TRBV5-1 to TRBJ2-1, with 7 bases identical to TRBD1. Germline V gives CDR1 SGHRS, CDR2 YFSETQ. This CDR3 has 13 amino acids. Trimming removed 0 bases from V and 8 bases from J; junction bases left unmatched: 2.

To note about this clone: Germline and junction disagree at one end, which may indicate a read error. The chain couples TRBV24-1 to TRBJ2-2; 8 bases match TRBD2. This CDR3 is built from 16 residues. In germline, CDR1 is KGHDR, CDR2 SFDVKD. Here the CDR3 reads CATSDLPAGEHRGAVF. The DNA for the CDR3 is TGTGCCACCAGTGATTTGCCAGCGGGGGAACACCGGGGAGCTGTTTTT.

This clone has only a few counts. V usage is TRBV11-1 and J usage is TRBJ2-1; maybe TRBD2 (6 bases). Trimming cost V 2 bases and J 5 bases, with 13 bases left between them. The germline V gene encodes CDR1 SGHAT and CDR2 FQDESV (reference sequence). CDR3 length: 15 amino acids. Here the CDR3 reads CASSLIQIADNEQFF. The CDR3 nucleotides are TGTGCCAGCAGCTTAATCCAGATAGCGGACAATGAGCAGTTCTTC. The full variable domain, in which reference TRBV11-1 and TRBJ2-1 provide the parts outside the CDR3, is EAEVAQSPRYKITEKSQAVAFWCDPISGHATLYWYRQILGQGPELLVQFQDESVVDDSQLPKDRFSAERLKGVDSTLKIQPAELGDSAMYLCASSLIQIADNEQFFGPGTRLTVL.

The J gene is TRBJ1-5, the V gene TRBV24-1, with D uncertain. The CDR3 is made up of 13 amino acids. Germline CDR1 is KGHDR and CDR2 is SFDVKD. Deletions cut 6 bases from V and 7 bases from J, with 12 bases between. The CDR3 DNA sequence: TGTGCCACCAGTACACCTGCGGGGCAGCCCCAGCATTTT. It yields the protein CATSTPAGQPQHF.

The rearrangement joins TRBV25-1 to TRBJ2-4, with D unclear. The CDR3 is made up of 13 amino acids. The V end was cut by 8 bases, the J end by 5 bases, with 13 bases between. Germline values: CDR1 MGHDK, CDR2 SYGVNS. The DNA of the CDR3 is TGTGCCAGCGGCGGTTTGTATGAAAACATTCAGTACTTC. Its translation is CASGGLYENIQYF.

This clone has only one observation. The J gene is TRBJ1-5, the V gene TRBV20-1; D ambiguous. Trimming removed 3 bases at V and 7 bases at J, with 13 bases between. Germline CDR1 is DFQATT and CDR2 is SNEGSKA (reference sequence). There are 13 residues in the CDR3. The CDR3 is CSASSGKGQPQHF. CDR3 DNA sequence: TGCAGTGCTAGTTCGGGAAAGGGCCAGCCCCAGCATTTT.

The chain employs TRBV27 and TRBJ1-3; no clear D gene. Trimming pared 7 bases from V and 6 bases from J, leaving 13 bases between. The CDR3 has 13 amino acids. Germline CDR1 and CDR2: MNHEY and SMNVEV (reference sequence). CDR3 sequence: CASIMRHSNTIYF. As DNA, the CDR3 is TGTGCCAGCATCATGCGGCATTCAAACACCATATATTTT.

V usage is TRBV28 and J usage is TRBJ1-1; D is unclear. This CDR3 has 14 residues. V gave up 3 bases and J gave up 1 base, with 9 bases separating them. CDR1 and CDR2 (germline): MDHEN, SYDVKM. The CDR3 region has the DNA TGTGCCAGCAGTTTGCGAGGTTCGAACACTGAAGCTTTCTTT. This gives the protein CASSLRGSNTEAFF.

The J gene is TRBJ2-5, the V gene TRBV2; D might be TRBD1 (5 bases). Germline CDR1 SNHLY, CDR2 FYNNEI. V was cut by 1 base and J by 3 bases, with 6 bases left in between. The CDR3 consists of 13 residues. In nucleotides, the CDR3 is TGTGCCAGCAGTGAAGGGGGCGAAGAGACCCAGTACTTC. Translating it yields CASSEGGEETQYF.

The gene calls are TRBV5-1 and TRBJ2-7, with 7 positions matching TRBD1. V was clipped by 4 bases and J by 4 bases; unmatched bases: 11. Germline CDR1 reads SGHRS; CDR2 reads YFSETQ. There are 15 residues in the CDR3. In DNA, the CDR3 is TGCGCCAGCAGCCCGGGACAGACCAGAGCTTACGAGCAGTACTTC. Its protein product is CASSPGQTRAYEQYF. The complete variable domain, with remaining parts taken from reference TRBV5-1 and TRBJ2-7, reads KAGVTQTPRYLIKTRGQQVTLSCSPISGHRSVSWYQQTPGQGLQFLFEYFSETQRNKGNFPGRFSGRQFSNSRSEMNVSTLELGDSALYLCASSPGQTRAYEQYFGPGTRLTVT.

The chain links TRBV28 to TRBJ1-5, with TRBD1 as a possible D gene (5 bases). Trimming shortened V by 3 bases and J by 6 bases, and 12 bases separated the two germline ends. From germline, CDR1 is MDHEN and CDR2 SYDVKM. This CDR3 contains 14 residues. The chain's CDR3 is CASSFWGGGQPQHF. The CDR3 bases are TGTGCCAGCAGTTTCTGGGGGGGAGGTCAGCCCCAGCATTTT.